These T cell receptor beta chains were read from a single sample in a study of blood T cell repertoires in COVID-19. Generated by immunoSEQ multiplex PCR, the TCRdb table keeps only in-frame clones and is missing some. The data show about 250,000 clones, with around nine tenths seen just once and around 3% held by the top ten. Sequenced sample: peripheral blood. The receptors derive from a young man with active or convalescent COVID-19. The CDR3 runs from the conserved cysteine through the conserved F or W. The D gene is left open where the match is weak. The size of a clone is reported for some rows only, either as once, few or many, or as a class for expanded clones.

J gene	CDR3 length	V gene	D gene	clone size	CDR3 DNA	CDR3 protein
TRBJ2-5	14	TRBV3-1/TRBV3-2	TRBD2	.	TGTGCCAGCAGCCAAAGCGGGGGGCGAGAGACCCAGTACTTC	CASSQSGGRETQYF
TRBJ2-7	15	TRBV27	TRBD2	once	TGTGCCAGCCTGGGGGGGGCTAGCGGGAGGTACGAGCAGTACTTC	CASLGGASGRYEQYF
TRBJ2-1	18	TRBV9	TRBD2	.	TGTGCCAGCAGCGTAGGTCCTAGCGGGGGGGCATCCCACAATGAGCAGTTCTTC	CASSVGPSGGASHNEQFF
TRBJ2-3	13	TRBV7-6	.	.	TGTGCCAGCAGCTTAGAAGGTAGCGATACGCAGTATTTT	CASSLEGSDTQYF
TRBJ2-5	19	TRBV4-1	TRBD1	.	TGCGCCAGCAGCCAAAGTCGTCAGCCGGGACAGGGAATCCAAGAGACCCAGTACTTC	CASSQSRQPGQGIQETQYF
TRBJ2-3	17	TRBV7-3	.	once	TGTGCCAGCAGCTCTAGTCCCCGAACGGGAGCAACAGATACGCAGTATTTT	CASSSSPRTGATDTQYF
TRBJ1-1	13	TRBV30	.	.	TGTGCCTGGAGTGTACAGACCAACACTGAAGCTTTCTTT	CAWSVQTNTEAFF
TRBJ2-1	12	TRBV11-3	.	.	TGTGCCAGCAGCGGTCGGTTGAATGAGCAGTTCTTC	CASSGRLNEQFF
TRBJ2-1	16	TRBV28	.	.	TGTGCCAGCAGTTCGATGTTAGCGGCCGACTACAATGAGCAGTTCTTC	CASSSMLAADYNEQFF
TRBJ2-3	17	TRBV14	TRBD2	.	TGTGCCAGCAGCAAAAGCTTTACCGGGACTAGCGCAGATACGCAGTATTTT	CASSKSFTGTSADTQYF
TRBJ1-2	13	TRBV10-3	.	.	TGTGCCATCACTCCGTACGGAGACTATGGCTACACCTTC	CAITPYGDYGYTF
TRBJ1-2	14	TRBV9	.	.	TGTGCCAGCAGCGTAGATGGTCAGTCCTATGGCTACACCTTC	CASSVDGQSYGYTF
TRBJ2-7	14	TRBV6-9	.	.	TGTGCCAGCAGTTATTGGGGCAGCTACTACGAGCAGTACTTC	CASSYWGSYYEQYF
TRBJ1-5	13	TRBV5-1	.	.	TGCGCCAGCAGCCGCGATAGCAATCAGCCCCAGCATTTT	CASSRDSNQPQHF
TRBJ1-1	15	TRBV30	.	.	TGTGCCTGGAGGGGGCGGAGGGCTGGGAACACTGAAGCTTTCTTT	CAWRGRRAGNTEAFF
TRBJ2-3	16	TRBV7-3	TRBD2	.	TGTGCCAGCAGCTTAGGAGCGGGGGGGCTGACAGATACGCAGTATTTT	CASSLGAGGLTDTQYF
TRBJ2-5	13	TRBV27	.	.	TGTGCCAGCAGCTTAGACTATCAAGAGACCCAGTACTTC	CASSLDYQETQYF
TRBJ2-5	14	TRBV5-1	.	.	TGCGCCAGCAGCTTGGAGGGGCTAGTAGGGACCCAGTACTTC	CASSLEGLVGTQYF
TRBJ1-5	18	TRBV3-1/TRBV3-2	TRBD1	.	TGTGCCAGCAGCCTTGTTAAAGCGCAGGACAGGGGCAATCAGCCCCAGCATTTT	CASSLVKAQDRGNQPQHF
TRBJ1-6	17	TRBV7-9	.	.	TGTGCCAGCAGCTTAGAAGGCAGGCCTCGGTATAATTCACCCCTCCACTTT	CASSLEGRPRYNSPLHF
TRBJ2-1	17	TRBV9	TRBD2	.	TGTGCCAGCAGCCCGAGTGGGAGCGGGAGGGCCTACAATGAGCAGTTCTTC	CASSPSGSGRAYNEQFF
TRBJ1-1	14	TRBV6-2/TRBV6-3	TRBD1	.	TGTGCCAGCAGTTGGGGGGACAGGGATGGTGAAGCTTTCTTT	CASSWGDRDGEAFF
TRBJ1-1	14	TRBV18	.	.	TGTGCCAGCTCACCGGACGACAGACGTCCCGGAGCTTTCTTT	CASSPDDRRPGAFF
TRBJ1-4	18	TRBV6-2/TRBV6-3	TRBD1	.	TGTGCCAGCAGTTACGACCCTCGGACAGGGACGATAGATGAAAAACTGTTTTTT	CASSYDPRTGTIDEKLFF
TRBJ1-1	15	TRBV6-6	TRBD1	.	TGTGCCAGCAGCCCCACAGGACAGGGGACCACTGAAGCTTTCTTT	CASSPTGQGTTEAFF
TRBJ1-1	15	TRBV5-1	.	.	TGCGCCAGCAGCTTGGCCAGACAGCTGAACACTGAAGCTTTCTTT	CASSLARQLNTEAFF
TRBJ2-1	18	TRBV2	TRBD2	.	TGTGCCAGCAGTGAAGCGGGAATGTATAGCGGGGTTTTAAATGAGCAGTTCTTC	CASSEAGMYSGVLNEQFF
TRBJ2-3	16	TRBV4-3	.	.	TGCGCCAGCAGCCCGGGGGCGGGGGCTAGCACAGATACGCAGTATTTT	CASSPGAGASTDTQYF
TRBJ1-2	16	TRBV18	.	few	TGTGCCACCACCTCAGGGGCAGGCGTTCTTAACTATGGCTACACCTTC	CATTSGAGVLNYGYTF
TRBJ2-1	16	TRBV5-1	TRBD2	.	TGCGCCAGCAGCTTGGAAACCGGGACTATATACAATGAGCAGTTCTTC	CASSLETGTIYNEQFF
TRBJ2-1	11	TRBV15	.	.	TGTGCCACCAGTCAGGGTAGTGAGCAGTTCTTC	CATSQGSEQFF
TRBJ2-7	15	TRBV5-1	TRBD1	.	TGCGCCAGCAGCTTGGAGGGACAGGGCCCGAACGAGCAGTACTTC	CASSLEGQGPNEQYF
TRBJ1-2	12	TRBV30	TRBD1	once	TGTGCCGGAGTCCGGGACAGGGGAGGCTACACCTTC	CAGVRDRGGYTF
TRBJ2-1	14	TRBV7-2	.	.	TGTGCCAGCAGCTTAGCGAGGTTACCTAATGAGCAGTTCTTC	CASSLARLPNEQFF
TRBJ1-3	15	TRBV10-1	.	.	TGCGCCAGCAGTGAAGGGGCTAGCTCTGGAAACACCATATATTTT	CASSEGASSGNTIYF